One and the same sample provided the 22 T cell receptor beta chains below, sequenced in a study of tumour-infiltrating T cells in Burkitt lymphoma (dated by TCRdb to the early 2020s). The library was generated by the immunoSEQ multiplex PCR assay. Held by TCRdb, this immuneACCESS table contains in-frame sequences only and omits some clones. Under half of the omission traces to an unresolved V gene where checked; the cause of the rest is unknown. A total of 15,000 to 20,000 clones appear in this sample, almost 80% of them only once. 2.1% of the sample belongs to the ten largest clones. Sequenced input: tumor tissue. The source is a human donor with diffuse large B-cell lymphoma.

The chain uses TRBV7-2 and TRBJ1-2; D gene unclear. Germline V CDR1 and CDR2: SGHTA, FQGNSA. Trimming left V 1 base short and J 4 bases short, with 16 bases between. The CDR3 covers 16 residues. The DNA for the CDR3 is TGTGCCAGCAGCTTAGACCTCGGCAGATATTCCTATGGCTACACCTTC. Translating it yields CASSLDLGRYSYGYTF.

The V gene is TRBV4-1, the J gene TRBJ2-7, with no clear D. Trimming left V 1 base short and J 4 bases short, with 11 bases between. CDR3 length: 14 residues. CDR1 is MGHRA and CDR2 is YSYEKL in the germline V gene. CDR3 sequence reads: CASSQVLMGYEQYF. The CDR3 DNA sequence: TGCGCCAGCAGCCAAGTCTTAATGGGGTACGAGCAGTACTTC.

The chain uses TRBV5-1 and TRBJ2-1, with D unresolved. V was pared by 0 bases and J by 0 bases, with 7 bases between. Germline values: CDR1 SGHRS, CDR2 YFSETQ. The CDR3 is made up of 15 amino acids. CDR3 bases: TGCGCCAGCAGCTTGGCCGGGCCCTCCTACAATGAGCAGTTCTTC. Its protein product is CASSLAGPSYNEQFF.

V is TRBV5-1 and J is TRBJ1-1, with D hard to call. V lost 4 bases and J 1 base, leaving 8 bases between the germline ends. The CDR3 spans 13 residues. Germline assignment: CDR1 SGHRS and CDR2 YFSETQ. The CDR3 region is CASSVDPNTEAFF. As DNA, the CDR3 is TGCGCCAGCAGCGTGGACCCGAACACTGAAGCTTTCTTT. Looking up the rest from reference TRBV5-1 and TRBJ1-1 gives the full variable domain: KAGVTQTPRYLIKTRGQQVTLSCSPISGHRSVSWYQQTPGQGLQFLFEYFSETQRNKGNFPGRFSGRQFSNSRSEMNVSTLELGDSALYLCASSVDPNTEAFFGQGTRLTVV.

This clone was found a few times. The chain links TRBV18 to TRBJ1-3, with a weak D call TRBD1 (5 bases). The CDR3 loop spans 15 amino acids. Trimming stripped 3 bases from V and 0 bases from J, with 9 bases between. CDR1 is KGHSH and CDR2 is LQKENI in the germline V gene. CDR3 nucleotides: TGTGCCAGCTCACCGACGGGGACCTCTGGAAACACCATATATTTT. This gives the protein CASSPTGTSGNTIYF.

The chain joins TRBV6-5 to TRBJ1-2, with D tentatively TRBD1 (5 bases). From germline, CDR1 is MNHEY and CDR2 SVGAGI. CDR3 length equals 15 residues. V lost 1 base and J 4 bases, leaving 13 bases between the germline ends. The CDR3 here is CASSYWGPTGYGYTF. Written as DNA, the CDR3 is TGTGCCAGCAGTTACTGGGGACCCACGGGCTATGGCTACACCTTC.

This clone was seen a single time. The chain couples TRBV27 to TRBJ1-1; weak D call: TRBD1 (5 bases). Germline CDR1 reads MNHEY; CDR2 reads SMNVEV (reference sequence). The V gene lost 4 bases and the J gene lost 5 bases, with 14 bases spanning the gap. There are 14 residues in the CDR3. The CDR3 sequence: CASSWGGGVTEAFF. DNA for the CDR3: TGTGCCAGCAGTTGGGGGGGAGGGGTAACTGAAGCTTTCTTT.

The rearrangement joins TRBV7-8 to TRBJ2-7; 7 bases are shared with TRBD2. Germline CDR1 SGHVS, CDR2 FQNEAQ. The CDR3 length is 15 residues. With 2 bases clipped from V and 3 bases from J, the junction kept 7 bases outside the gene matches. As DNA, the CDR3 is TGTGCCAGCAGCTTATTTGTAAGCGGGAACTACGAGCAGTACTTC. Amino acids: CASSLFVSGNYEQYF.

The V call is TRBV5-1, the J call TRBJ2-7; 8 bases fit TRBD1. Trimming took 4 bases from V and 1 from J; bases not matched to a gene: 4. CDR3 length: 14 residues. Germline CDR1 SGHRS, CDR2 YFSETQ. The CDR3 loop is CASSETGVSYEQYF. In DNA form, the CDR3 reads TGCGCCAGCAGCGAGACAGGGGTATCCTACGAGCAGTACTTC.

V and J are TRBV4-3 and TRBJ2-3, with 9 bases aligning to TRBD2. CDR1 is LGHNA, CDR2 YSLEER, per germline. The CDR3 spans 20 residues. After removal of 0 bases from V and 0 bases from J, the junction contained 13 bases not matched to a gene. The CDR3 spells CASSQDVPSGVDTSTDTQYF. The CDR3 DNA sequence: TGCGCCAGCAGCCAAGATGTTCCTAGCGGGGTGGATACTAGCACAGATACGCAGTATTTT.

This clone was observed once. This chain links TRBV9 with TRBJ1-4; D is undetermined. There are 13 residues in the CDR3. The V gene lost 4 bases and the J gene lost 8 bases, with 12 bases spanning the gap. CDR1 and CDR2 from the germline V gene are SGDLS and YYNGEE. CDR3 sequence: CASSPRGGEKLFF. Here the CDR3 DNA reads TGTGCCAGCAGCCCTCGGGGAGGGGAAAAACTGTTTTTT.

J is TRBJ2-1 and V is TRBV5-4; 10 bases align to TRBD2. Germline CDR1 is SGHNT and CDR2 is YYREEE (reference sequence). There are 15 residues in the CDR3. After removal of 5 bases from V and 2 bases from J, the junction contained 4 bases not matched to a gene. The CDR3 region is CASRDGTSAYNEQFF. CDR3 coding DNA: TGTGCCAGCAGAGACGGGACTAGCGCCTACAATGAGCAGTTCTTC.

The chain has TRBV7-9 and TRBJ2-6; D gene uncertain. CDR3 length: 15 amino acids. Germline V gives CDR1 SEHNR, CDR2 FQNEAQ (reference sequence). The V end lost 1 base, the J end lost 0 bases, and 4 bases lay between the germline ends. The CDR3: CASSLDLSGANVLTF. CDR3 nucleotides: TGTGCCAGCAGCTTAGATCTCTCTGGGGCCAACGTCCTGACTTTC.

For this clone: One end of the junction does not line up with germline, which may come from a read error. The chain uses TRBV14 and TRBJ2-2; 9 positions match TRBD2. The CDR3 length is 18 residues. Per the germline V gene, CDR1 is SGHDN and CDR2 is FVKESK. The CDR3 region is CASSQELAGGPNTRELFF. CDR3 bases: TGTGCCAGCAGCCAAGAATTGGCGGGGGGGCCCAACACCAGGGAGCTGTTTTTT.

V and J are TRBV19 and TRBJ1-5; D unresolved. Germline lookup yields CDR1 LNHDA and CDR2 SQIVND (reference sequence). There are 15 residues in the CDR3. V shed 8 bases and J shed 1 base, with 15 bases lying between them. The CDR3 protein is CASVVRLSSNQPQHF. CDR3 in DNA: TGTGCCAGTGTCGTACGCCTATCGAGCAATCAGCCCCAGCATTTT.

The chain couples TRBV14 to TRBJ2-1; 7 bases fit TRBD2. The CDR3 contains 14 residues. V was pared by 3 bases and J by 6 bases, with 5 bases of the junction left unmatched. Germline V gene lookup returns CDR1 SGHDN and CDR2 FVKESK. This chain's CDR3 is CASSQRLAANEQFF. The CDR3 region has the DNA TGTGCCAGCAGCCAGAGACTAGCAGCCAATGAGCAGTTCTTC.

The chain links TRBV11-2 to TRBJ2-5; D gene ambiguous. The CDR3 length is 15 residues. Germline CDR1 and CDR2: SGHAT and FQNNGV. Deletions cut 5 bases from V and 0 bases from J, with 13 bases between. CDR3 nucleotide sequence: TGTGCCAGCAGCCTCTGGCGGAGCAACCAAGAGACCCAGTACTTC. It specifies CASSLWRSNQETQYF.

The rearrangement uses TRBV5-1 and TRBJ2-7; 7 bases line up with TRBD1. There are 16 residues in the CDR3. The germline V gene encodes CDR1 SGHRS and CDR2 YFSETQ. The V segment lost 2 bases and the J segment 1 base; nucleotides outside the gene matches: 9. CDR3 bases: TGCGCCAGCAGCTTTAGGGCCGCAGGGGGATCCTACGAGCAGTACTTC. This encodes CASSFRAAGGSYEQYF. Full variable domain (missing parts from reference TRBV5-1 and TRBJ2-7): KAGVTQTPRYLIKTRGQQVTLSCSPISGHRSVSWYQQTPGQGLQFLFEYFSETQRNKGNFPGRFSGRQFSNSRSEMNVSTLELGDSALYLCASSFRAAGGSYEQYFGPGTRLTVT.

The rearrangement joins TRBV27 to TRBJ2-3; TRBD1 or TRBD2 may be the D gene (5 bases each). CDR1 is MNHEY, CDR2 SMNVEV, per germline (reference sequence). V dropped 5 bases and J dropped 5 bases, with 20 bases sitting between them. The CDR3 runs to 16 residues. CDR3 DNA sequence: TGTGCCAGCAGTCCCTGGGACCACAATCTAGAAGATACGCAGTATTTT. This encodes CASSPWDHNLEDTQYF.

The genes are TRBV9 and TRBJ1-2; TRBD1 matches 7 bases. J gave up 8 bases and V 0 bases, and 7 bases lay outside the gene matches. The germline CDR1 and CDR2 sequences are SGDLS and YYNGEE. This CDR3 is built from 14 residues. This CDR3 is CASSVGQGIGGYTF. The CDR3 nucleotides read TGTGCCAGCAGCGTAGGACAGGGAATAGGGGGCTACACCTTC.

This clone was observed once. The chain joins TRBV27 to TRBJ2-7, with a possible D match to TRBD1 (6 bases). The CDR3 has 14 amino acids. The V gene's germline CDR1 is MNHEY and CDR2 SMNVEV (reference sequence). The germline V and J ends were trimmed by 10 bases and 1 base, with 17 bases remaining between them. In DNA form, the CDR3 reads TGTGCCACTTCGGACAGAGGGGGTTCCTACGAGCAGTACTTC. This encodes CATSDRGGSYEQYF.

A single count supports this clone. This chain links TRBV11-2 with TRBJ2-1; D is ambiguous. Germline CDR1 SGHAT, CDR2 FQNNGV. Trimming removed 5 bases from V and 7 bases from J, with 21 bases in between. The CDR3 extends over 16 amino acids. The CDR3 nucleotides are TGTGCCAGCAGCCTTCCCGGGCTCCCTTCTTCGAATGAGCAGTTCTTC. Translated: CASSLPGLPSSNEQFF.